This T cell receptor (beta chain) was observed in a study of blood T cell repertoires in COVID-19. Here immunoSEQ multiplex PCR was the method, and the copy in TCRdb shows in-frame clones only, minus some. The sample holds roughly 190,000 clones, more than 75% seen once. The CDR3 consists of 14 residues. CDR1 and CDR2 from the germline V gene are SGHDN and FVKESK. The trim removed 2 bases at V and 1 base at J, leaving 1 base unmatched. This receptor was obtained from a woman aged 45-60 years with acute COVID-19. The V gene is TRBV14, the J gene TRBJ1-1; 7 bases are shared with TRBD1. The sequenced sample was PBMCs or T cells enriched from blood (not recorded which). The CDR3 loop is CASSQRQGNTEAFF. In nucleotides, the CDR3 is TGTGCCAGCAGCCAACGACAGGGGAACACTGAAGCTTTCTTT.